One sample yielded the 9 T cell receptor beta chains listed below, sequenced in a study of shared clonotypes between healthy human individuals. Data came from immunoSEQ multiplex PCR; TCRdb stores just in-frame clones and leaves some out. The table includes over a million clones, around three quarters detected once. Input material: memory CD4+ T cells from PBMCs. The subset here: CD45RA-negative fraction. The source of these receptors is a man aged 18 to 30 in good health. Some clones in this sample may be carry-over from other donors' samples.

This clone was picked up a small number of times. The chain recombines TRBV28 with TRBJ1-4; D is perhaps TRBD1 (5 bases). This CDR3 spans 15 amino acids. Looked up from germline, CDR1 is MDHEN and CDR2 is SYDVKM. Trimming shortened V by 3 bases and J by 5 bases, and 13 bases separated the two germline ends. The CDR3 DNA is TGTGCCAGCAGTTTGCGACAGATACAAAATGAAAAACTGTTTTTT. It is translated as CASSLRQIQNEKLFF.

In nucleotides, the CDR3 is TGTGCCTGGAGTGTGACTGCAGGGCGGAGCGAGCAGTACTTC. Translating it yields CAWSVTAGRSEQYF. The chain links TRBV30 to TRBJ2-7, with D maybe TRBD1 (5 bases). V lost 0 bases and J 6 bases, leaving 15 bases between the germline ends. The CDR3 totals 14 residues. From germline, CDR1 is GTSNPN and CDR2 SVGIG (reference sequence).

The chain combines TRBV6-1 with TRBJ2-1; 7 bases are shared with TRBD1. CDR1 is MNHNS and CDR2 is SASEGT in the germline V gene. V lost 6 bases, J lost 8 bases, and 13 bases stayed unmatched. There are 15 residues in the CDR3. Here the CDR3 DNA reads TGTGCCAGCAGCGTACCGGGACAGAACTCCCATGAGCAGTTCTTC. Its translation is CASSVPGQNSHEQFF.

V is TRBV5-4 and J is TRBJ2-7, with D perhaps TRBD1 or TRBD2 (5 bases each). The CDR3 has 13 amino acids. CDR1 is SGHNT, CDR2 YYREEE, per germline (reference sequence). The V gene lost 4 bases and the J gene lost 6 bases, with 14 bases spanning the gap. The chain's CDR3 is CASSRPGPGEQYF. The CDR3 DNA reads TGTGCCAGCAGCCGCCCGGGGCCTGGCGAGCAGTACTTC.

With regard to this clone: The sample has other DNA sequences that encode this CDR3 too. V and J are TRBV15 and TRBJ1-1; D is ambiguous. The CDR3 spans 11 residues. The germline CDR1 and CDR2 sequences are LNHNV and YYDKDF (reference sequence). The germline V and J ends were trimmed by 3 bases and 4 bases, with 3 bases remaining between them. DNA for the CDR3: TGTGCCACCAGCAGGGGCACTGAAGCTTTCTTT. The encoded protein is CATSRGTEAFF. The full variable domain, completed using reference TRBV15 and TRBJ1-1, is DAMVIQNPRYQVTQFGKPVTLSCSQTLNHNVMYWYQQKSSQAPKLLFHYYDKDFNNEADTPDNFQSRRPNTSFCFLDIRSPGLGDTAMYLCATSRGTEAFFGQGTRLTVV.

The chain couples TRBV7-3 to TRBJ2-1; D remains ambiguous. CDR1 is SGHTA, CDR2 FQGTGA, per germline. V gave up 5 bases and J gave up 0 bases, with 14 bases separating them. This CDR3 comprises 16 residues. CDR3 region: CASSHHKASSYNEQFF. CDR3 in DNA: TGTGCCAGCAGCCACCATAAGGCTAGCTCCTACAATGAGCAGTTCTTC.

J is TRBJ2-1 and V is TRBV7-8; 11 nucleotides align to TRBD2. The CDR3 has 14 residues. CDR1 SGHVS and CDR2 FQNEAQ come from the germline V gene. V was clipped by 3 bases and J by 8 bases; unmatched bases: 3. CDR3 region: CASSFSGRADEQFF. CDR3 DNA: TGTGCCAGCAGCTTTAGCGGGAGGGCCGATGAGCAGTTCTTC.

The chain couples TRBV6-6 to TRBJ1-4; 8 nucleotides match TRBD1. Trimming cost V 4 bases and J 5 bases; bases outside gene matches: 6. This CDR3 has 15 residues. Germline V gene lookup returns CDR1 MNHNY and CDR2 SVGAGI (reference sequence). In nucleotides, the CDR3 is TGTGCCAGCAGTTCAAGACAGGGGCGGAATGAAAAACTGTTTTTT. This codes for CASSSRQGRNEKLFF.

This clone was seen only a few times. This rearrangement joins TRBV7-3 to TRBJ2-7; 8 bases agree with TRBD2. The CDR3 runs 15 residues. The V gene's germline CDR1 is SGHTA and CDR2 FQGTGA. After removal of 5 bases from V and 5 bases from J, the junction contained 11 bases not matched to a gene. In DNA form, the CDR3 reads TGTGCCAGCAGCCCACAAGGGACTAGTTTAGACGAGCAGTACTTC. Its protein product is CASSPQGTSLDEQYF.